Listed below are T cell receptor beta chains from one sample, sequenced in a study of T cell changes during pregnancy in multiple sclerosis. TCRdb keeps only in-frame clones here, not all; method: immunoSEQ multiplex PCR. The sample yields about 64,000 clones, 95% to 97% seen once. The specimen comprised CD8+ T cells from peripheral blood mononuclear cells, sampled after pregnancy. These receptors originate from a female donor with multiple sclerosis, enrolled in a pregnancy study. CDR3s include the opening cysteine and the closing phenylalanine or tryptophan. The D gene is left open where the match is weak.

d_call j_call v_call cdr3_aa
TRBD1 TRBJ2-5 TRBV7-8 CASSLISSGGIETQYF
. TRBJ2-1 TRBV19 CASSVSGLSSYNEQFF
. TRBJ1-2 TRBV29-1 CSVESSPYGYTF
TRBD1 TRBJ1-4 TRBV15 CATSREGDRNEKLFF
. TRBJ2-1 TRBV19 CASSIGGARNEQFF
. TRBJ1-2 TRBV5-1 CASSLAFGWRYYGYTF
. TRBJ1-4 TRBV9 CASSVAYQGLGEKLFF
TRBD2 TRBJ2-7 TRBV7-9 CASSSTSGRVYEQYF
TRBD1 TRBJ2-3 TRBV5-4 CASSAWTGLVTDTQYF
. TRBJ2-1 TRBV23-1 CASSQTTRNEQFF
. TRBJ1-1 TRBV30 CAWSVRGLTEAFF
TRBD2 TRBJ2-1 TRBV10-3 CAITEVAGGPNEQFF
TRBD2 TRBJ2-7 TRBV19 CASSDPSGRVNEQYF
. TRBJ2-2 TRBV5-4 CASSLRQTNTGELFF
TRBD2 TRBJ2-3 TRBV6-6 CASTLSGGTSGSAQYF
TRBD1 TRBJ2-1 TRBV19 CASDRGNEQFF
. TRBJ2-3 TRBV5-8 CASSFGAGVTDTQYF
TRBD1 TRBJ1-2 TRBV10-3 CAISEGTGGAYGYTF
. TRBJ2-5 TRBV9 CASSANRGQGETQYF
TRBD2 TRBJ2-5 TRBV19 CASSTGTSAETQYF
. TRBJ2-1 TRBV9 CASSTSHNEQFF
TRBD1 TRBJ2-7 TRBV7-2 CASSFGDRDPSYEQYF
TRBD1 TRBJ1-2 TRBV5-5 CASSWWTGDYYGYTF
. TRBJ2-2 TRBV13 CASSPLAGELFF
. TRBJ1-5 TRBV10-3 CAISESQGLSNQPQHF
. TRBJ1-1 TRBV7-9 CASSSPGTEAFF
. TRBJ1-2 TRBV27 CASSGPLLGAYGYTF
. TRBJ2-3 TRBV5-4 CASSSPQGQKNTDTQYF
TRBD2 TRBJ2-7 TRBV6-5 CASSYSAGAPYEQYF
TRBD1 TRBJ1-1 TRBV5-8 CASSSTGQGHTEAFF
. TRBJ2-7 TRBV9 CASSVGAGEQYF
. TRBJ2-1 TRBV19 CASSYGTPAGGEQFF
TRBD1 TRBJ1-2 TRBV27 CASSPSRGVLDYGYTF
. TRBJ1-3 TRBV21-1 CASSHTGYHSGNTIYF
TRBD1 TRBJ2-6 TRBV23-1 CASSPWWDRVLAGANVLTF
TRBD2 TRBJ2-5 TRBV11-2 CASSGGLAGMGMGETQYF
. TRBJ2-7 TRBV27 CASSLSTGYEQYF
TRBD1 TRBJ2-1 TRBV18 CASSLAGGDEQFF
. TRBJ2-5 TRBV7-9 CASSFQGETQYF
TRBD1 TRBJ2-7 TRBV9 CASSVGTGGGEQYF
TRBD1 TRBJ1-5 TRBV29-1 CSVETGDSNQPQHF
. TRBJ2-5 TRBV28 CASRAGVIETQYF